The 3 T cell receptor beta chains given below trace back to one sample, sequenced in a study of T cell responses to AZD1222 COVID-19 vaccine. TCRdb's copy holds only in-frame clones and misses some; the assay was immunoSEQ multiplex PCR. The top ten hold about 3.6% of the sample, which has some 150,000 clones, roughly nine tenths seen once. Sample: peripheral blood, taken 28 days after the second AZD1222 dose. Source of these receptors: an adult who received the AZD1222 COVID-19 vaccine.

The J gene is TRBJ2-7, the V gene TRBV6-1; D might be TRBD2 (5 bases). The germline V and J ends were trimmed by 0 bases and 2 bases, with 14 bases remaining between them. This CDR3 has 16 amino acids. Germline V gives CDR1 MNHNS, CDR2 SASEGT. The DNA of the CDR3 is TGTGCCAGCAGTGAAGCGCCGATCGGAGGTACCTACGAGCAGTACTTC. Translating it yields CASSEAPIGGTYEQYF.

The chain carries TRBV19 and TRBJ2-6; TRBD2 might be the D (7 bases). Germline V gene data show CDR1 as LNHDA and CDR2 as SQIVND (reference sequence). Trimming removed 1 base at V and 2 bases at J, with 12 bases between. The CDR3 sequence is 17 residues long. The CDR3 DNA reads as TGTGCCAGTAGTATAGTACGGGGGGCGGCTGGGGCCAACGTCCTGACTTTC. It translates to CASSIVRGAAGANVLTF. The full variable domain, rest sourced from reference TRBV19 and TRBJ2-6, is DGGITQSPKYLFRKEGQNVTLSCEQNLNHDAMYWYRQDPGQGLRLIYYSQIVNDFQKGDIAEGYSVSREKKESFPLTVTSAQKNPTAFYLCASSIVRGAAGANVLTFGAGSRLTVL.

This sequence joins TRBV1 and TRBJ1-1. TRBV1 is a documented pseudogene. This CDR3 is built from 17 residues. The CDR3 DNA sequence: TGCACCAGCAGCCAAGGGAAAAAGGTGGTTGCGAACACTGAAGCTTTCTTT. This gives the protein CTSSQGKKVVANTEAFF.